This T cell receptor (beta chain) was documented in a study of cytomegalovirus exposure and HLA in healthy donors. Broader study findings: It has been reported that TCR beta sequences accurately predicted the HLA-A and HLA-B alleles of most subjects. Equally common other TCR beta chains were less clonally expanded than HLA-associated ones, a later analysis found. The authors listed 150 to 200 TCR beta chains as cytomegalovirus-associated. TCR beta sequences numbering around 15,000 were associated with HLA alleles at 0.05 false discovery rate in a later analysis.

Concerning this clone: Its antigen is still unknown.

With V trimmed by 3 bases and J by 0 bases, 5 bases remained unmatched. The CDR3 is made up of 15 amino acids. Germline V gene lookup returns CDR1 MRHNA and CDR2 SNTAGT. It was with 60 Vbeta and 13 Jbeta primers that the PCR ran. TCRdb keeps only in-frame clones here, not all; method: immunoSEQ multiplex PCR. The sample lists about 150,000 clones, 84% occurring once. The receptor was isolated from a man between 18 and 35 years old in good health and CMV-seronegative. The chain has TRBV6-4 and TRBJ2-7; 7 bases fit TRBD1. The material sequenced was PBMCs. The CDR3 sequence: CASSEGAGGSYEQYF. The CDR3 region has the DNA TGTGCCAGCAGTGAAGGGGCAGGGGGCTCCTACGAGCAGTACTTC.